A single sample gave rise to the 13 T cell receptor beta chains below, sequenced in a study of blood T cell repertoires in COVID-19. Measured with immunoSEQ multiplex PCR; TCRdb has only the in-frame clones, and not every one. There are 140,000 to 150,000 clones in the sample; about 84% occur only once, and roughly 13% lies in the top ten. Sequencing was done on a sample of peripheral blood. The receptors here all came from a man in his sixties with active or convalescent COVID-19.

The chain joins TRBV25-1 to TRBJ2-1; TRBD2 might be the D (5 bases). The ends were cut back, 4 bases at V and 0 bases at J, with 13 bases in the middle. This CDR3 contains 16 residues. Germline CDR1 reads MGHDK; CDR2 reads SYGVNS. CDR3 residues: CASSVWAGSSYNEQFF. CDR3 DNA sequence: TGTGCCAGCAGTGTATGGGCGGGTTCCTCCTACAATGAGCAGTTCTTC. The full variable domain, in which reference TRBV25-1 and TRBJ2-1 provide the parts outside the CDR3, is EADIYQTPRYLVIGTGKKITLECSQTMGHDKMYWYQQDPGMELHLIHYSYGVNSTEKGDLSSESTVSRIRTEHFPLTLESARPSHTSQYLCASSVWAGSSYNEQFFGPGTRLTVL.

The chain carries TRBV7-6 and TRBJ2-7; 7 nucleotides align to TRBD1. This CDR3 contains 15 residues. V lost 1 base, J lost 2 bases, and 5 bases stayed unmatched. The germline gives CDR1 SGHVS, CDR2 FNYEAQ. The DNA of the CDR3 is TGTGCCAGCAGCTTAGACGGACAGGTACCCTACGAGCAGTACTTC. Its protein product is CASSLDGQVPYEQYF.

The CDR3 here is CASSQRGGNTGELFF. The CDR3 DNA follows: TGTGCCAGCAGCCAAAGAGGGGGGAACACCGGGGAGCTGTTTTTT. The chain links TRBV3-1 (or the pseudogene TRBV3-2) to TRBJ2-2; possible D gene TRBD1, 6 bases. This CDR3 has 15 amino acids. The germline CDR1 and CDR2 sequences are LGHDT and YNNKEL (reference sequence). The V end was cut by 2 bases, the J end by 1 base, with 8 bases between.

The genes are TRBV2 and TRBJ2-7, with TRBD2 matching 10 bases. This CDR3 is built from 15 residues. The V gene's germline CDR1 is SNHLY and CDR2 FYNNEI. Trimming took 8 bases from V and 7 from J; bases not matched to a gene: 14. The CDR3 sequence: CASGDRGAGGREQYF. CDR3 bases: TGTGCCAGCGGGGACCGGGGAGCGGGAGGGCGGGAGCAGTACTTC.

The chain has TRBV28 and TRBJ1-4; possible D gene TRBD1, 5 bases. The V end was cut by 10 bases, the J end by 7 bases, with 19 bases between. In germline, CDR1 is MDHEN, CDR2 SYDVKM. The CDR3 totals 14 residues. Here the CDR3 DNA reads TGTGCCACCTTAATTGGGGGGGGGAGTGAAAAACTGTTTTTT. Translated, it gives CATLIGGGSEKLFF.

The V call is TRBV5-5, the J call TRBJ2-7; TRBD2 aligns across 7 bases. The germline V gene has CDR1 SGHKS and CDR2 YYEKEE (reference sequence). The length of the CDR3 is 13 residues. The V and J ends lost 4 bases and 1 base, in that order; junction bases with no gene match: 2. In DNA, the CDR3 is TGTGCCAGCAGCAGGACTAGATCCTACGAGCAGTACTTC. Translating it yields CASSRTRSYEQYF. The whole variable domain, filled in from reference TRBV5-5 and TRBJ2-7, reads DAGVTQSPTHLIKTRGQQVTLRCSPISGHKSVSWYQQVLGQGPQFIFQYYEKEERGRGNFPDRFSARQFPNYSSELNVNALLLGDSALYLCASSRTRSYEQYFGPGTRLTVT.

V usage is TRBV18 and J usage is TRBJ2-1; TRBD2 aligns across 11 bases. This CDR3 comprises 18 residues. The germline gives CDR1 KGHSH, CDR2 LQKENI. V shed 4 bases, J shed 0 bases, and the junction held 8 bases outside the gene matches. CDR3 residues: CASSRLAGWDSSYNEQFF. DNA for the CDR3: TGTGCCAGCTCACGACTAGCGGGATGGGACAGCTCCTACAATGAGCAGTTCTTC.

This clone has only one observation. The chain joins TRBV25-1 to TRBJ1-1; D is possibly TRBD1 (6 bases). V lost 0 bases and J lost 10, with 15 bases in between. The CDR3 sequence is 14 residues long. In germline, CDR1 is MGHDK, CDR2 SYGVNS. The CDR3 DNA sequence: TGTGCCAGCAGTGAATATAGGACAGCCCAACGAGCTTTCTTT. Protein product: CASSEYRTAQRAFF.

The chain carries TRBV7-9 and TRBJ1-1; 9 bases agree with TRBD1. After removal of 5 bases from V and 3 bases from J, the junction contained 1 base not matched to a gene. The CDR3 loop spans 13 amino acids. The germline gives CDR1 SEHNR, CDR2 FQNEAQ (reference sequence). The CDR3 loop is CASSGDRDTEAFF. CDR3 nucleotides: TGTGCCAGCAGCGGGGACAGGGACACTGAAGCTTTCTTT.

The CDR3 sequence: CAWDFIGAPEAFF. CDR3 nucleotide sequence: TGTGCCTGGGATTTCATTGGGGCGCCTGAAGCTTTCTTT. The J gene is TRBJ1-1, the V gene TRBV30, with a tentative D call TRBD1 (5 bases). This CDR3 is built from 13 residues. The ends were cut back, 5 bases at V and 6 bases at J, with 16 bases in the middle. Germline V gene sequence: CDR1 GTSNPN, CDR2 SVGIG (reference sequence).

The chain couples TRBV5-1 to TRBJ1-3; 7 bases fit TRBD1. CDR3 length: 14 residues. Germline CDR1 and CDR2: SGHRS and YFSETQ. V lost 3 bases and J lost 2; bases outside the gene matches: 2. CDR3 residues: CASSSDRAGNTIYF. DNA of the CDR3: TGCGCCAGCAGCTCCGACAGGGCTGGAAACACCATATATTTT. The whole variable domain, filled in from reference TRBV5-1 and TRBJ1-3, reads KAGVTQTPRYLIKTRGQQVTLSCSPISGHRSVSWYQQTPGQGLQFLFEYFSETQRNKGNFPGRFSGRQFSNSRSEMNVSTLELGDSALYLCASSSDRAGNTIYFGEGSWLTVV.

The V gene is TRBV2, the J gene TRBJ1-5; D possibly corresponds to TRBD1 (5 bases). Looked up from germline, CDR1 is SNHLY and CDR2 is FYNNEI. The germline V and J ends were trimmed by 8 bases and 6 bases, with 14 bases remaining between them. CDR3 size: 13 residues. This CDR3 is CASRRGAGQPQHF. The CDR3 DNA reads TGTGCCAGCCGAAGGGGTGCCGGTCAGCCCCAGCATTTT.

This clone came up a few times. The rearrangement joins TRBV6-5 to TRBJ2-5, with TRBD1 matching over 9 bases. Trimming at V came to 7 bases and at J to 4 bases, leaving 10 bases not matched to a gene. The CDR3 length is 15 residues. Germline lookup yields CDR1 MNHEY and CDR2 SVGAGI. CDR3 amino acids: CASNRDRAFPETQYF. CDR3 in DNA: TGTGCCAGCAACCGGGACAGGGCATTCCCAGAGACCCAGTACTTC.